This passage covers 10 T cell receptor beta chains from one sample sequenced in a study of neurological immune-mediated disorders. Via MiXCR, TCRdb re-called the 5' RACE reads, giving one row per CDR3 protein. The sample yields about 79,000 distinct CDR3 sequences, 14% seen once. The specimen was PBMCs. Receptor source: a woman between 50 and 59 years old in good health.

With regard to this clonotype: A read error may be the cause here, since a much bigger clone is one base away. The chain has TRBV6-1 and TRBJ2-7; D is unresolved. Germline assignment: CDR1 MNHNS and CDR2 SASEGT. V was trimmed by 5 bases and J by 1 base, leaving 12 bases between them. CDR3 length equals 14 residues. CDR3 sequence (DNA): TGTGCCAGCAGTCCCCGCGTCGGTTCCTACGAGCAGTACTTC. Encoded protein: CASSPRVGSYEQYF.

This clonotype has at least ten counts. For the CDR3, the DNA is TGTGCTAGTGGTTTTAATCAGCGGGACACCGGGGAGCTGTTTTTT. Translation gives CASGFNQRDTGELFF. This chain uses TRBV12-5 with TRBJ2-2, with D possibly TRBD2 on 6 matching bases. CDR1 is LGHNT and CDR2 is FRNRAP in the germline V gene. Trimming cost V 3 bases and J 3 bases, with 11 bases left between them. This CDR3 is built from 15 residues.

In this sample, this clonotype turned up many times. The CDR3 coding sequence is TGTGCCAGCAGCTTAGCGCTCGTACAGGGGGCTCGAGGAAACACCATATATTTT. It specifies CASSLALVQGARGNTIYF. V usage is TRBV7-2 and J usage is TRBJ1-3; 9 positions agree with TRBD1. CDR1 and CDR2 from the germline V gene are SGHTA and FQGNSA. The CDR3 has 18 amino acids. V gave up 0 bases and J gave up 4 bases; unmatched junction bases: 10.

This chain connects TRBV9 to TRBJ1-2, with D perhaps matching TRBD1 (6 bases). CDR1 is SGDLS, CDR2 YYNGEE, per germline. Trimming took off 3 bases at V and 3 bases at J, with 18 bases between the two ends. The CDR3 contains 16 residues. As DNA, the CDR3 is TGTGCCAGCAGCGCCCAAAGGGACAATTTTGACTATGGCTACACCTTC. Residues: CASSAQRDNFDYGYTF.

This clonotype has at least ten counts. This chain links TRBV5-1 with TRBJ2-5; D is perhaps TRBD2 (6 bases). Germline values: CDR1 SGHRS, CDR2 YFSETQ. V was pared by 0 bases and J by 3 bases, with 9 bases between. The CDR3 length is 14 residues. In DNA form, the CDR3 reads TGCGCCAGCAGCTTGGTTCCGGGAGAAGAGACCCAGTACTTC. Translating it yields CASSLVPGEETQYF.

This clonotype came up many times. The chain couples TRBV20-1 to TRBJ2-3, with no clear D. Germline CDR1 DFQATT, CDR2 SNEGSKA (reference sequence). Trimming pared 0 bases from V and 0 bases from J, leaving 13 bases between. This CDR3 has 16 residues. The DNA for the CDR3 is TGCAGTGCTAGAGACGTACAGCGTTTTAGCACAGATACGCAGTATTTT. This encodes CSARDVQRFSTDTQYF.

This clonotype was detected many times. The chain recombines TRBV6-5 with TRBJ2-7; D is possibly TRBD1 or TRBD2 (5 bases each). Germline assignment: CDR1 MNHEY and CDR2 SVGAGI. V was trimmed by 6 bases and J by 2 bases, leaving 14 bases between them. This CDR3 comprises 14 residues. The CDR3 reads CASRGGGVAYEQYF. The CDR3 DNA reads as TGTGCCAGCAGGGGTGGGGGTGTAGCCTACGAGCAGTACTTC.

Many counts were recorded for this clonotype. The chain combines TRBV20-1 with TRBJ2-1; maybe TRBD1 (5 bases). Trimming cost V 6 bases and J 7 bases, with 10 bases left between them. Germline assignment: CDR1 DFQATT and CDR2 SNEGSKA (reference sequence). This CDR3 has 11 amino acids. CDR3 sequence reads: CSAPGPNEQFF. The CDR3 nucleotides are TGCAGTGCCCCAGGGCCAAATGAGCAGTTCTTC.

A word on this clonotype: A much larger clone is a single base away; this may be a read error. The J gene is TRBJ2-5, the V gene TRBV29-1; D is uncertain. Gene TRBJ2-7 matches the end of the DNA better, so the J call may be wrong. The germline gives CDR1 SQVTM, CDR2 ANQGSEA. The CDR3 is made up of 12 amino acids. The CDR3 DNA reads TGCAGCGTTTATGGCGGAACCTACGAGCAGTACTTC. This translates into CSVYGGTYEQYF.

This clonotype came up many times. CDR3 sequence reads: CAISVETGGAYNEQFF. In DNA form, the CDR3 reads TGTGCCATCAGTGTAGAGACAGGGGGCGCCTACAATGAGCAGTTCTTC. The chain joins TRBV10-3 to TRBJ2-1; 10 positions agree with TRBD1. CDR3 length: 16 amino acids. Trimming at V came to 4 bases and at J to 2 bases, leaving 5 bases not matched to a gene. CDR1 ENHRY and CDR2 SYGVKD come from the germline V gene.